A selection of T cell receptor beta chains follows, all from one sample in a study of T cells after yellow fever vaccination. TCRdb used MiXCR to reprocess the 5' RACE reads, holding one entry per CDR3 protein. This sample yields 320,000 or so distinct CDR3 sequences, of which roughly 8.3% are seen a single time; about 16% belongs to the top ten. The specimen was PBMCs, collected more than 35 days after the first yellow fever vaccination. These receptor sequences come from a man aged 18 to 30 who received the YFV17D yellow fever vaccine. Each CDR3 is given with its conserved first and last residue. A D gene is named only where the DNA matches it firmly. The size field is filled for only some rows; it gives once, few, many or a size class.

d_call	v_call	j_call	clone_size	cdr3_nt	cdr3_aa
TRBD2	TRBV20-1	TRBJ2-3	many	TGCAGTGCTTCTAGCGGGGGGGCGTCGGATACGCAGTATTTT	CSASSGGASDTQYF
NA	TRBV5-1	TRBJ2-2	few	TGCGCCAGCAGCCCGTACAAGGGGTCGAACACCGGGGAGCTGTTTTTT	CASSPYKGSNTGELFF
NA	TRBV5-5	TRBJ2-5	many	TGTGCCAGCAGCTCGGGGGCGGAGACCCAGTACTTC	CASSSGAETQYF
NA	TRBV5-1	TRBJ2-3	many	TGTGCCAGCAGCTCCGGGACTAGCACAGATACGCAGTATTTT	CASSSGTSTDTQYF
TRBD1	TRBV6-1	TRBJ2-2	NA	TGTGCCAGCAGAACGGGACAGGGGTTAGGGGAGCTGTTTTTT	CASRTGQGLGELFF
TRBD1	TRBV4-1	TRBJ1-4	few	TGCGCCAGCAGTCAGGGGGGGACTAATGAAAAACTGTTTTTT	CASSQGGTNEKLFF
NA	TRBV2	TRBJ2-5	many	TGTGCCACTACCTCCTCTGGTGAGACCCAGTACTTC	CATTSSGETQYF
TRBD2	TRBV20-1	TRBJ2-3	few	TGCAGTGCTAGGTTGCGGGGGGGCCCCTCGTACACAGATACGCAGTATTTT	CSARLRGGPSYTDTQYF
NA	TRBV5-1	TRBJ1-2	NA	TGCGCCAGCAGCTCCGGCGGGGGGATAACCTATGGCTACACCTTC	CASSSGGGITYGYTF
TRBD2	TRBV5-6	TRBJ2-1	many	TGTGCCAGCAGCTCTAACTTAGCGGGGGACCTCCACAATGAGCAGTTCTTC	CASSSNLAGDLHNEQFF
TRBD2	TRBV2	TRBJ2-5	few	TGTGCCAGCAGTAAGAGCGGGGAGGAGACCCAGTACTTC	CASSKSGEETQYF
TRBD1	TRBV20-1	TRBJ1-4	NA	TGCAGTGCTAGGGGGACAGGGGAAAAACTGTTTTTT	CSARGTGEKLFF
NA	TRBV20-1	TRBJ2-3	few	TGCAGTGCTAGTAGAGCCCCGATAGATACGCAGTATTTT	CSASRAPIDTQYF
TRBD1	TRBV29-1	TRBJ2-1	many	TGCAGCGTTGAAGCCGACAGGGGAACCTACAATGAGCAGTTCTTC	CSVEADRGTYNEQFF
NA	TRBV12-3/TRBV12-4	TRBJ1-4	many	TGTGCCAGCGATGACTACCCGACAGGCGATTATGAAAAACTGTTTTTT	CASDDYPTGDYEKLFF
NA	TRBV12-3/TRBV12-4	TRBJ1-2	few	TGTGCCAGCAGTCCGGCCTCGAACTATGGCTACACCTTC	CASSPASNYGYTF
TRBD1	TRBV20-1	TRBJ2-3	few	TGCAGTGCTAGAGGAGCAGGGGGCCGCACAGATACGCAGTATTTT	CSARGAGGRTDTQYF
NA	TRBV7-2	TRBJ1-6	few	TGTGCCAGCACCAAGGGGGGAGACACCTTTTCACCCCTCCACTTT	CASTKGGDTFSPLHF
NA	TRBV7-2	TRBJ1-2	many	TGTGCCAGCAGCTTAGGTGGCAGGTTCTATGGCTACACCTTC	CASSLGGRFYGYTF
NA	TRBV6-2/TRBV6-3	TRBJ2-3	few	TGTGCCAGCAGTTACCGACTAGTGGATACGCAGTATTTT	CASSYRLVDTQYF
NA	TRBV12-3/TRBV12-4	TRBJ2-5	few	TGTGCCAGCAGTTTAGAGGTGCAGGGTGGAGAGACCCAGTACTTC	CASSLEVQGGETQYF
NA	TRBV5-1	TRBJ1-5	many	TGCGCCAGCAGCTCCGGGACGGGTAGCAATCAGCCCCAGCATTTT	CASSSGTGSNQPQHF
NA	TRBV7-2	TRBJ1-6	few	TGTGCCAGCAGCTTAATGGCAGGGAATTCACCCCTCCACTTT	CASSLMAGNSPLHF
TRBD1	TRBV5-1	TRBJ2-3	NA	TGCGCCAGCACAACAGGGGGCCCAGATACGCAGTATTTT	CASTTGGPDTQYF
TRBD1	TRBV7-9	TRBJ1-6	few	TGTGCCAGCAGCTCCGGACAGGCGGGAAATTCACCCCTCCACTTT	CASSSGQAGNSPLHF
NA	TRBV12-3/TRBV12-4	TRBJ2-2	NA	TGTGCCAGCAGTTTAGGGGACTTCACCTACACCGGGGAGCTGTTTTTT	CASSLGDFTYTGELFF
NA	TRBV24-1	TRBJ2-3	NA	TGTGCCACGGGACCCGATTTTAGCACAGATACGCAGTATTTT	CATGPDFSTDTQYF
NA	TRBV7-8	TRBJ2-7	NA	TGTGCCAGCAGCCCAGGAGGGCAGACCTACGAGCAGTACTTC	CASSPGGQTYEQYF
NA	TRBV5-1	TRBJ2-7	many	TGCGCCAGCAGCCATTGGCGACCAACCTACGAGCAGTACTTC	CASSHWRPTYEQYF
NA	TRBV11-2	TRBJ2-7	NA	TGTGCCAGCAGCTTAGGGACAATTGGGACCTACGAGCAGTACTTC	CASSLGTIGTYEQYF
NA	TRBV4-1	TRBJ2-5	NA	TGCGCCAGCAGCCAAGGGGATACCCAAGAGACCCAGTACTTC	CASSQGDTQETQYF
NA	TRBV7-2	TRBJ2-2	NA	TGTGCCAGCAGCTTATCTTTTTCCCTGGACGGGGAGCTGTTTTTT	CASSLSFSLDGELFF
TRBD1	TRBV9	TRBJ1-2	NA	TGTGCCAGCAGCATGACAGGGGGAGCTAACTATGGCTACACCTTC	CASSMTGGANYGYTF
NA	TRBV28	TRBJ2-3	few	TGTGCCAGCAGTTTAGGAGGGGCTACTAGCACAGATACGCAGTATTTT	CASSLGGATSTDTQYF
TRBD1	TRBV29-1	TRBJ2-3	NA	TGCAGCGTTCGACAGGGTAGCACAGATACGCAGTATTTT	CSVRQGSTDTQYF
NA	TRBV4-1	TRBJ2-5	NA	TGCGCCAGCAGCCAAGGGGTTTCTCTCACAGGGCGCGGTGAGACCCAGTACTTC	CASSQGVSLTGRGETQYF
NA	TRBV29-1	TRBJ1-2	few	TGCAGCGTTGACAGGGCTTATTCCTATGGCTACACCTTC	CSVDRAYSYGYTF
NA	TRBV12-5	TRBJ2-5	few	TGTGCTAGTGGCGACCCCACCGAAGAGACCCAGTACTTC	CASGDPTEETQYF
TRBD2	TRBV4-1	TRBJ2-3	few	TGCGCCAGCAGCCACCTGGGCCAGCGGGGGGGCATGTCAATCACAGATACGCAGTATTTT	CASSHLGQRGGMSITDTQYF
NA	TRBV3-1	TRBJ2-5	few	TGTGCCAGCAGCCAGGGGCTGAACGGGGGAAAGGGAGAGACCCAGTACTTC	CASSQGLNGGKGETQYF
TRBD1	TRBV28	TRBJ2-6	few	TGTGCCAGCAGAACAAGGACAGGGGGCCTTGGGGCCAACGTCCTGACTTTC	CASRTRTGGLGANVLTF
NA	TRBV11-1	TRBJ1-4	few	TGTGCCAGCAGCTTACCGAGACTTACGAAAAAACAGGGAAGGGTTGAAAAACTGTTTTTT	CASSLPRLTKKQGRVEKLFF
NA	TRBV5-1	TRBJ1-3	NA	TGCGCCAGCAGCTTGGAGGGGACTTCTGGAAACACCATATATTTT	CASSLEGTSGNTIYF
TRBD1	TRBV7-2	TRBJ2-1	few	TGTGCCAGCAGCATAAACAGGGGGATCAATGAGCAGTTCTTC	CASSINRGINEQFF
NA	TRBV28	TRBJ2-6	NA	TGTGCCAGCAGTTCCGAGGAAGGACCGCCCTCTGGGGCCAACGTCCTGACTTTC	CASSSEEGPPSGANVLTF